The entry that follows covers one TCR beta chain sequence. CDR1 is SQVTM, CDR2 ANQGSEA, per germline. The ends were cut back, 7 bases at V and 6 bases at J, with 16 bases in the middle. CDR3 length: 13 residues. This sample was taken from a study of T cell changes during pregnancy in multiple sclerosis. Using immunoSEQ multiplex PCR, the repertoire was profiled, and TCRdb retains in-frame clones only, with some absent. The sample consists of 93,000 or so clones, 75% to 95% of them appearing once. The sample consisted of peripheral blood, taken before pregnancy. The origin of this receptor is a female donor with multiple sclerosis, enrolled in a pregnancy study. The chain links TRBV29-1 to TRBJ2-1, with D perhaps TRBD1 (5 bases). The CDR3 DNA reads as TGCAGCGCCCAAGGGGTTTTGCTCAATGAGCAGTTCTTC. Amino acids: CSAQGVLLNEQFF.